The subject of this entry is one T cell receptor (beta chain). Its antigen is currently unknown. Roughly 0.45 to 1 ug RNA was reverse transcribed with random hexamers. TCRdb analysed the immunoSEQ multiplex PCR reads with MiXCR anew, one entry per CDR3 protein. The repertoire holds 150,000 to 200,000 distinct CDR3 sequences, with around 94% as singletons. The sample is drawn from a study of CD8 T cells in Susac syndrome. Looking at the study overall: The sequenced Susac syndrome patients included about six who had clinically active disease and under 10 who were in remission.

Study outcomes and limitations: The study conceded that its TCR sequencing and HLA analysis involved relatively few individuals.

Germline V gives CDR1 DFQATT, CDR2 SNEGSKA (reference sequence). There are 14 residues in the CDR3. Trimming took 6 bases from V and 5 from J, leaving 14 bases between them. V and J are TRBV20-1 and TRBJ1-6; D is possibly TRBD1 (5 bases). The receptor comes from a human donor with Susac syndrome. Sequenced input: CD4+ T cells from PBMCs. The CDR3 is CSARHRIDNSPLHF. CDR3 coding DNA: TGCAGTGCGCGGCACAGGATCGATAATTCACCCCTCCACTTT.